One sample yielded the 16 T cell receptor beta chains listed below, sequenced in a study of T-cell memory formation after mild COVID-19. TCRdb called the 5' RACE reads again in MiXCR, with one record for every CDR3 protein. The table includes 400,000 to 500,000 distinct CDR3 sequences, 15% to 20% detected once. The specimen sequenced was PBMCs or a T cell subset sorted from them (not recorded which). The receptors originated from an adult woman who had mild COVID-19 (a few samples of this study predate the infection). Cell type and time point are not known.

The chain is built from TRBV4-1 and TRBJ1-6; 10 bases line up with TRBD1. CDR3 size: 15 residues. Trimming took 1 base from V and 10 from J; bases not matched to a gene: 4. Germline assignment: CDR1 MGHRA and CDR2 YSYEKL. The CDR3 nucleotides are TGCGCCAGCAGCCAAGTTGGGACAGGGGTCTCACCCCTCCACTTT. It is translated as CASSQVGTGVSPLHF.

The CDR3 here is CASTLQTSGVNEQFF. CDR3 sequence (DNA): TGCGCCAGCACTCTACAGACTAGCGGAGTCAATGAGCAGTTCTTC. This rearrangement joins TRBV5-1 to TRBJ2-1; 9 nucleotides agree with TRBD2. Looked up from germline, CDR1 is SGHRS and CDR2 is YFSETQ. This CDR3 region has 15 residues. V lost 6 bases and J lost 6; bases outside the gene matches: 10.

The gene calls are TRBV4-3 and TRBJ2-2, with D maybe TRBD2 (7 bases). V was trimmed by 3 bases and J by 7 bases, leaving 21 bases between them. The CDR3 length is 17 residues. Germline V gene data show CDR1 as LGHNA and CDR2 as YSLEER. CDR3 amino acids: CASSQESRGRENGELFF. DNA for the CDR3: TGCGCCAGCAGCCAGGAATCGAGGGGGAGGGAAAACGGGGAGCTGTTTTTT.

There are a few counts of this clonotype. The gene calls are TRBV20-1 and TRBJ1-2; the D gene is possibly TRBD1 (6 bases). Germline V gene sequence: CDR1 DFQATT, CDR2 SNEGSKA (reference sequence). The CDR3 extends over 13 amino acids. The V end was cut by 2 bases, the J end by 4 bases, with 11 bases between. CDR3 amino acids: CSARNREFYGYTF. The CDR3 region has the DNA TGCAGTGCTAGAAACAGGGAATTCTATGGCTACACCTTC.

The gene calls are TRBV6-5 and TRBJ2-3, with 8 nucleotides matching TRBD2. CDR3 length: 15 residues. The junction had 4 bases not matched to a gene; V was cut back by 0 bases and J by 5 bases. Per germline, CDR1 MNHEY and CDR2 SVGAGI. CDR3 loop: CASSYSGTRVDTQYF. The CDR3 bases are TGTGCCAGCAGTTACTCCGGGACTAGGGTAGATACGCAGTATTTT.

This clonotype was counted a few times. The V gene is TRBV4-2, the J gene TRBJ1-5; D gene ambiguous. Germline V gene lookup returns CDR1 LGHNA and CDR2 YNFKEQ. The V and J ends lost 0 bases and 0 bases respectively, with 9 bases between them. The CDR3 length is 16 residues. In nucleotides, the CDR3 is TGTGCCAGCAGCCAAGATCAAAGTTATAGCAATCAGCCCCAGCATTTT. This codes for CASSQDQSYSNQPQHF.

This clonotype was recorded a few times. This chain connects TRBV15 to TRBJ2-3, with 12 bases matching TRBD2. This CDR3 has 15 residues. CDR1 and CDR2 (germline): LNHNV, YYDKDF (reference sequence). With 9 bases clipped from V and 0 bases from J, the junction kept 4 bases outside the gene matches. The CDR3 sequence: CATRTSGDSTDTQYF. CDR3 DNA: TGTGCCACGCGGACTAGCGGGGATAGCACAGATACGCAGTATTTT.

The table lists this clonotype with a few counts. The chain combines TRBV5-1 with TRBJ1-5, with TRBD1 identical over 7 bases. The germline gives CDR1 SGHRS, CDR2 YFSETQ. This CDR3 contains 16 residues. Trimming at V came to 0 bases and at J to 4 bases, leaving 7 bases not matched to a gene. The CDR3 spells CASSLEAGGRNQPQHF. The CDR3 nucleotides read TGCGCCAGCAGCTTGGAGGCAGGGGGTCGGAATCAGCCCCAGCATTTT.

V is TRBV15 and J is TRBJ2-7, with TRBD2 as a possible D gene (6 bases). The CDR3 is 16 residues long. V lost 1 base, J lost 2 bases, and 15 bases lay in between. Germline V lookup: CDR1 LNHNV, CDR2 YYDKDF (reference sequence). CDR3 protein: CATSRVVDSGTYEQYF. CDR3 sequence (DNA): TGTGCCACCAGCAGAGTAGTAGATAGCGGCACCTACGAGCAGTACTTC.

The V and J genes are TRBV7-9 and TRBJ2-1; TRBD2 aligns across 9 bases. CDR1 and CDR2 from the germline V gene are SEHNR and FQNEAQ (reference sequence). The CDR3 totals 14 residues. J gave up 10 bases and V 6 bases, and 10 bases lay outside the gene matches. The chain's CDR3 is CASSLLAGGGEQFF. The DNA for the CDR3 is TGTGCCAGCAGTTTACTAGCGGGCGGGGGAGAGCAGTTCTTC.

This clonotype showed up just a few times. CDR3 DNA: TGTGCCAGCAGCTCACAGGGACACGGCAATGAGCAGTTCTTC. Translation: CASSSQGHGNEQFF. The V gene is TRBV7-3, the J gene TRBJ2-1, with D possibly being TRBD1 (6 bases). This CDR3 has 14 residues. V was trimmed by 4 bases and J by 6 bases, leaving 13 bases between them. Germline lookup yields CDR1 SGHTA and CDR2 FQGTGA.

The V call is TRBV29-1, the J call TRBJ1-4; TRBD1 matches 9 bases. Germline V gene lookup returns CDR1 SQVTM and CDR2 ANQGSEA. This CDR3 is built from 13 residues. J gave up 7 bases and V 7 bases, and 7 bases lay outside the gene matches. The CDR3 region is CSARTGAVEKLFF. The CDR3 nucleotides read TGCAGCGCACGGACAGGGGCGGTTGAAAAACTGTTTTTT.

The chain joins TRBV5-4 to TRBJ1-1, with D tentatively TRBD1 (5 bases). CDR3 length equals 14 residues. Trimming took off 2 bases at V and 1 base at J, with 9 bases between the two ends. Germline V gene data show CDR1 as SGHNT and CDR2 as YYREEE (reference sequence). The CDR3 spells CASSFSGKNTEAFF. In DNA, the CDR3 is TGTGCCAGCAGCTTCTCAGGGAAGAACACTGAAGCTTTCTTT.

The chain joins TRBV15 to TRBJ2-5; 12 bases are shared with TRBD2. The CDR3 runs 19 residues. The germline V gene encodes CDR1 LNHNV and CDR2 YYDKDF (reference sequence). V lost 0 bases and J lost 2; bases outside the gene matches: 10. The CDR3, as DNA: TGTGCCACCAGCAGAGACCTGACTAGCGGGAGTTGGGGGCAAGAGACCCAGTACTTC. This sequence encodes CATSRDLTSGSWGQETQYF. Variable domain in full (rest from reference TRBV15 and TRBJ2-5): DAMVIQNPRYQVTQFGKPVTLSCSQTLNHNVMYWYQQKSSQAPKLLFHYYDKDFNNEADTPDNFQSRRPNTSFCFLDIRSPGLGDTAMYLCATSRDLTSGSWGQETQYFGPGTRLLVL.

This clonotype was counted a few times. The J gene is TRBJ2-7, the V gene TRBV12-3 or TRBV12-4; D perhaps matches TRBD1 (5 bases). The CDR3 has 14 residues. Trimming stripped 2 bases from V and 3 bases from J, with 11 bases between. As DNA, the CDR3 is TGTGCCAGCAGTTTACAAGGGGAAAGCTACGAGCAGTACTTC. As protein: CASSLQGESYEQYF.

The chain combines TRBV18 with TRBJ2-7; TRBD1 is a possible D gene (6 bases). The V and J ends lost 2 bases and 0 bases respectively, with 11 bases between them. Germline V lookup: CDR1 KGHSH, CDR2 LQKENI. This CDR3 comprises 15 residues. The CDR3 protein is CASSPKTGTSYEQYF. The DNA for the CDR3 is TGTGCCAGCTCACCAAAGACAGGAACCTCCTACGAGCAGTACTTC.